This T cell receptor beta chain stems from a study of T-cell reconstitution after alpha-beta-depleted transplantation in children. Findings and caveats of the study: A year had passed since transplant, and T-cell counts and diversity by then came mostly from newly produced T cells. After transplant, at about two months, alpha-beta T cells were reportedly derived from several hundred expanded graft clones. Some patients' high day-60 TCRbeta diversity was attributed to recipient cells surviving conditioning.

This clonotype was recorded a few times. Its target is unknown. The TCRbeta library incorporated unique molecular identifiers. TCRdb reanalysed the PCR reads using MiXCR and keeps one entry per CDR3 protein. This table holds about a million distinct CDR3 sequences, roughly 29% found once. The ends were cut back, 5 bases at V and 0 bases at J, with 10 bases in the middle. Germline V lookup: CDR1 SGHRS, CDR2 YFSETQ. The CDR3 has 14 amino acids. The sequence derives from a boy under three years old who had a stem cell transplant for SCID, so the T cells may come from the graft donor. The chain couples TRBV5-1 to TRBJ2-3; D is undetermined. The sequencing used PBMCs, mostly from graft donor cells, collected 360 days after TCRalphabeta/CD19-depleted stem cell transplant. The CDR3 DNA reads as TGCGCCAGCAGGCGCATTACTAGCACAGATACGCAGTATTTT. Its protein is CASRRITSTDTQYF.